Each of the 14 T cell receptor beta chains below was sequenced from the same sample in a study of blood T cell repertoires in COVID-19. Sequencing was performed with immunoSEQ multiplex PCR; in TCRdb, only in-frame clones are kept and a portion is missing. Of 270,000 or so clones listed, 90% are singletons. Sequenced material: peripheral blood. The receptors originated from a woman in her sixties with COVID-19, enrolled during active disease.

This chain connects TRBV6-1 to TRBJ2-5; 10 positions agree with TRBD2. J was trimmed by 1 base and V by 6 bases; bases with no gene match: 8. The CDR3 contains 16 residues. Germline CDR1 and CDR2: MNHNS and SASEGT. The CDR3 here is CASREFERGGQETQYF. CDR3 bases: TGTGCCAGCAGGGAATTCGAGCGGGGGGGCCAAGAGACCCAGTACTTC.

V gene TRBV25-1 combines with J gene TRBJ2-5; 9 bases are a match to TRBD1. Germline V CDR1 and CDR2: MGHDK, SYGVNS. Losses at the gene ends were 4 bases for V and 4 bases for J; bases not matched to a gene: 7. CDR3 length equals 15 residues. CDR3 region: CASSVGDRAGETQYF. In DNA form, the CDR3 reads TGTGCCAGCAGTGTGGGGGACAGGGCAGGAGAGACCCAGTACTTC. Based on the CDR3 plus reference TRBV25-1 and TRBJ2-5, the full variable domain is EADIYQTPRYLVIGTGKKITLECSQTMGHDKMYWYQQDPGMELHLIHYSYGVNSTEKGDLSSESTVSRIRTEHFPLTLESARPSHTSQYLCASSVGDRAGETQYFGPGTRLLVL.

J is TRBJ1-2 and V is TRBV6-1; D is unresolved. The germline V gene encodes CDR1 MNHNS and CDR2 SASEGT. CDR3 length: 13 residues. The germline V and J ends were trimmed by 1 base and 1 base, with 4 bases remaining between them. CDR3 bases: TGTGCCAGCAGTGAAGGTATTAACTATGGCTACACCTTC. It encodes CASSEGINYGYTF.

This clone was observed once. CDR3 in amino acids: CASSQEQGSDGYTF. CDR3 DNA sequence: TGTGCCAGCAGCCAAGAGCAGGGCTCCGATGGCTACACCTTC. The chain recombines TRBV4-2 with TRBJ1-2; possibly TRBD1 for D (5 bases). The CDR3 sequence is 14 residues long. CDR1 is LGHNA and CDR2 is YNFKEQ in the germline V gene. V was cut by 0 bases and J by 6 bases, with 11 bases left in between.

The chain is built from TRBV6-5 and TRBJ1-1; the D gene is possibly TRBD1 (5 bases). The length of the CDR3 is 14 residues. Between the trimmed V and J ends, which lost 10 bases and 8 bases, there was a span of 23 bases. CDR1 is MNHEY, CDR2 SVGAGI, per germline. The CDR3 region has the DNA TGTGCCACCCAAATTAGGGGCGCGGCGACCGAAGCTTTCTTT. It specifies CATQIRGAATEAFF.

V gene TRBV27 combines with J gene TRBJ2-7; weak D call: TRBD1 (6 bases). The germline V gene encodes CDR1 MNHEY and CDR2 SMNVEV (reference sequence). Trimming pared 5 bases from V and 0 bases from J, leaving 8 bases between. The CDR3 is 13 residues long. CDR3 nucleotides: TGTGCCAGCAGTCGGGACAACTCCTACGAGCAGTACTTC. It is translated as CASSRDNSYEQYF.

The chain carries TRBV6-5 and TRBJ1-1; TRBD1 is a possible D gene (6 bases). CDR1 and CDR2 (germline): MNHEY, SVGAGI. This CDR3 has 11 residues. Trimming took 8 bases from V and 7 from J, leaving 11 bases between them. The CDR3 protein is CASGRGSEAFF. In nucleotides, the CDR3 is TGTGCCAGCGGGAGGGGGAGTGAAGCTTTCTTT.

The V gene is TRBV7-2, the J gene TRBJ1-5; 10 bases map to TRBD1. Per germline, CDR1 SGHTA and CDR2 FQGNSA. V shed 5 bases, J shed 0 bases, and the junction held 4 bases outside the gene matches. This CDR3 is 16 amino acids long. This chain's CDR3 is CASSRGTGASNQPQHF. The DNA of the CDR3 is TGTGCCAGCAGCCGCGGGACAGGGGCTAGCAATCAGCCCCAGCATTTT.

The chain is built from TRBV7-2 and TRBJ1-6; D is unresolved. CDR1 and CDR2 from the germline V gene are SGHTA and FQGNSA. This CDR3 spans 13 amino acids. Trimming left V 5 bases short and J 0 bases short, with 2 bases between. The CDR3 spells CASSLSYNSPLHF. The CDR3 DNA follows: TGTGCCAGCAGCCTCTCCTATAATTCACCCCTCCACTTT.

CDR3 amino acids: CASSLNQGPYNEQFF. CDR3 in DNA: TGTGCCAGCAGCTTGAATCAGGGGCCCTACAATGAGCAGTTCTTC. V and J are TRBV7-2 and TRBJ2-1; TRBD1 might be the D (6 bases). The V end was cut by 3 bases, the J end by 2 bases, with 11 bases between. The CDR3 totals 15 residues. Germline CDR1 and CDR2: SGHTA and FQGNSA.

The rearrangement links TRBV10-3 to TRBJ2-3; 9 nucleotides line up with TRBD1. Trimming took 10 bases from V and 3 from J; bases not matched to a gene: 20. The CDR3 length is 18 residues. Looked up from germline, CDR1 is ENHRY and CDR2 is SYGVKD. The CDR3 nucleotides read TGTGCCACCATGACAACAGAACTCCGGGACAGGGAGACAGATACGCAGTATTTT. Protein sequence: CATMTTELRDRETDTQYF.

A single count supports this clone. The rearrangement uses TRBV15 and TRBJ2-3; 11 bases align to TRBD2. This CDR3 comprises 17 residues. The V and J ends lost 2 bases and 3 bases, in that order; junction bases with no gene match: 7. From germline, CDR1 is LNHNV and CDR2 YYDKDF (reference sequence). CDR3 residues: CATSRNPLAGGTDTQYF. As DNA, the CDR3 is TGTGCCACCAGCAGAAACCCTCTAGCGGGGGGAACAGATACGCAGTATTTT.

The chain employs TRBV4-2 and TRBJ1-4, with 7 bases that match TRBD1. From germline, CDR1 is LGHNA and CDR2 YNFKEQ. The trim removed 1 base at V and 4 bases at J, leaving 3 bases unmatched. The CDR3 has 15 residues. The CDR3 nucleotides are TGTGCCAGCAGCCAAGGACAGGGTTATAATGAAAAACTGTTTTTT. It specifies CASSQGQGYNEKLFF.

V is TRBV4-2 and J is TRBJ2-5; D remains unclear. Looked up from germline, CDR1 is LGHNA and CDR2 is YNFKEQ. The length of the CDR3 is 14 residues. Trimming removed 0 bases at V and 1 base at J, with 6 bases between. DNA of the CDR3: TGTGCCAGCAGCCAAGATCCTAGCCAAGAGACCCAGTACTTC. Its protein product is CASSQDPSQETQYF.